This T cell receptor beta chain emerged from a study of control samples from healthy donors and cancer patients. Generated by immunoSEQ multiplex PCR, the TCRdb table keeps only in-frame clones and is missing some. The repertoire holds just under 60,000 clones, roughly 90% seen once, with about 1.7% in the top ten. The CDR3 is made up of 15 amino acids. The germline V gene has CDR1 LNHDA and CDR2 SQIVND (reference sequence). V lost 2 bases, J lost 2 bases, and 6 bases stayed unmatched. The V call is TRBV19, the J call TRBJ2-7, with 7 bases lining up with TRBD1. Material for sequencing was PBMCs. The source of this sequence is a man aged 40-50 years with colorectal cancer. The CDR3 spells CASSINTGQAYEQYF. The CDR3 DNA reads TGTGCCAGTAGTATAAATACCGGACAGGCCTACGAGCAGTACTTC.